Below, 25 T cell receptor beta chains from the same sample are listed, as sequenced in a study of OX40 agonist ivuxolimab in advanced cancers. Sequencing was performed with immunoSEQ multiplex PCR; in TCRdb, only in-frame clones are kept and a portion is missing. In the table there are approximately 70,000 clones, approximately 80% of which are singletons. Specimen: CD4+ or CD8+ T cells sorted from blood, collected in a trial of the OX40 agonist ivuxolimab. The receptors come from an adult with an advanced solid tumor such as melanoma, head and neck, liver or kidney cancer.

This chain joins TRBV5-1 and TRBJ2-5, with 9 nucleotides matching TRBD2. CDR1 SGHRS and CDR2 YFSETQ come from the germline V gene. This CDR3 spans 18 amino acids. With 1 base clipped from V and 2 bases from J, the junction kept 12 bases outside the gene matches. CDR3 sequence reads: CASSLSGASGTLQETQYF. In DNA, the CDR3 is TGCGCCAGCAGCTTGTCAGGAGCTAGCGGGACACTACAAGAGACCCAGTACTTC. The full variable domain, rest sourced from reference TRBV5-1 and TRBJ2-5, is KAGVTQTPRYLIKTRGQQVTLSCSPISGHRSVSWYQQTPGQGLQFLFEYFSETQRNKGNFPGRFSGRQFSNSRSEMNVSTLELGDSALYLCASSLSGASGTLQETQYFGPGTRLLVL.

This chain links TRBV27 with TRBJ2-1; 9 bases fit TRBD2. V shed 9 bases and J 7 bases; nucleotides not matched to a gene: 10. The germline V gene encodes CDR1 MNHEY and CDR2 SMNVEV (reference sequence). This CDR3 comprises 14 residues. The CDR3 is CASSPVAGANEQFF. The CDR3 region has the DNA TGTGCCAGTTCTCCTGTAGCGGGAGCGAATGAGCAGTTCTTC.

CDR3 loop: CASRGPTYDTQYF. CDR3 in DNA: TGTGCCAGCCGAGGACCGACCTACGATACGCAGTATTTT. V gene TRBV7-9 combines with J gene TRBJ2-3; D unclear. The CDR3 sequence is 13 residues long. V shed 8 bases and J shed 6 bases, with 15 bases lying between them. Per the germline V gene, CDR1 is SEHNR and CDR2 is FQNEAQ (reference sequence).

V and J are TRBV14 and TRBJ2-7, with a possible D match to TRBD1 (6 bases). The germline V gene has CDR1 SGHDN and CDR2 FVKESK. The CDR3 contains 11 residues. V was shortened by 3 bases and J by 12 bases, with 12 bases between the two germline ends. This chain's CDR3 is CASSQGAWWYF. CDR3 coding DNA: TGTGCCAGCAGCCAGGGGGCCTGGTGGTACTTC.

The chain links TRBV5-1 to TRBJ2-1; D not certain. V was cut by 3 bases and J by 5 bases, with 9 bases left in between. Germline CDR1 SGHRS, CDR2 YFSETQ. The CDR3 sequence is 13 residues long. CDR3 sequence reads: CASSWGKDNEQFF. In DNA, the CDR3 is TGCGCCAGCAGCTGGGGTAAGGACAATGAGCAGTTCTTC.

The V gene is TRBV19, the J gene TRBJ1-3, with D unclear. The germline CDR1 and CDR2 sequences are LNHDA and SQIVND (reference sequence). Between the trimmed V and J ends, which lost 3 bases and 4 bases, there was a span of 7 bases. CDR3 size: 13 residues. The DNA for the CDR3 is TGTGCCAGTAGTATTATGACGGGAAACACCATATATTTT. Protein sequence: CASSIMTGNTIYF. Combining the CDR3 with reference TRBV19 and TRBJ1-3 gives the whole variable domain DGGITQSPKYLFRKEGQNVTLSCEQNLNHDAMYWYRQDPGQGLRLIYYSQIVNDFQKGDIAEGYSVSREKKESFPLTVTSAQKNPTAFYLCASSIMTGNTIYFGEGSWLTVV.

The chain joins TRBV27 to TRBJ1-1; D is possibly TRBD1 (5 bases). Germline CDR1 and CDR2: MNHEY and SMNVEV (reference sequence). V lost 4 bases to trimming and J lost 0 bases, with 15 bases between them. The CDR3 is 16 residues long. The CDR3 region is CASSSSGGVMNTEAFF. The CDR3 region has the DNA TGTGCCAGCAGTTCATCGGGGGGTGTTATGAACACTGAAGCTTTCTTT.

This rearrangement joins TRBV27 to TRBJ2-3; D is ambiguous. V lost 6 bases and J lost 1, with 14 bases in between. The CDR3 contains 15 residues. In germline, CDR1 is MNHEY, CDR2 SMNVEV (reference sequence). The CDR3 bases are TGTGCCAGCAGACTGGCTGTACGGGGCACAGATACGCAGTATTTT. Translation gives CASRLAVRGTDTQYF.

The chain's CDR3 is CAILDRATGELFF. CDR3 nucleotides: TGTGCCATTCTGGACAGGGCGACCGGGGAGCTGTTTTTT. V usage is TRBV5-6 and J usage is TRBJ2-2, with 8 bases lining up with TRBD1. V lost 9 bases and J lost 5; bases outside the gene matches: 6. The CDR3 has 13 residues. Germline lookup yields CDR1 SGHDT and CDR2 YYEEEE.

This clone has ten or more counts. The V call is TRBV4-1, the J call TRBJ2-1, with 7 bases that match TRBD2. Looked up from germline, CDR1 is MGHRA and CDR2 is YSYEKL. The CDR3 covers 15 residues. The ends lost 5 bases at V and 5 bases at J; junction bases unmatched: 9. CDR3 nucleotides: TGCGCCAGCAGCAGAGGCGATGCGGGAGACAATGAGCAGTTCTTC. It specifies CASSRGDAGDNEQFF.

This clone was observed a single time. The V and J genes are TRBV7-8 and TRBJ2-1; 9 positions match TRBD2. The CDR3 spans 19 residues. Germline CDR1 reads SGHVS; CDR2 reads FQNEAQ. The junction had 14 bases not matched to a gene; V was cut back by 1 base and J by 4 bases. CDR3 nucleotides: TGTGCCAGCAGCTTAGAAGCTGGGGCTAGCGGGAACAAATACAATGAGCAGTTCTTC. Amino acid sequence: CASSLEAGASGNKYNEQFF.

The genes are TRBV19 and TRBJ1-2; D gene uncertain. Germline-derived CDR1 and CDR2 are LNHDA and SQIVND (reference sequence). Trimming took 5 bases from V and 8 from J, leaving 18 bases between them. The CDR3 sequence is 14 residues long. CDR3 loop: CASSAQIPGRGYTF. CDR3 DNA sequence: TGTGCCAGTAGTGCACAGATCCCAGGAAGGGGCTACACCTTC.

This chain uses TRBV5-1 with TRBJ1-5, with D perhaps matching TRBD1 (5 bases). The CDR3 is 15 amino acids. V was shortened by 0 bases and J by 1 base, with 8 bases between the two germline ends. Germline V lookup: CDR1 SGHRS, CDR2 YFSETQ. CDR3 sequence: CASSLAPGSNQPQHF. CDR3 in DNA: TGCGCCAGCAGCTTGGCGCCAGGGAGCAATCAGCCCCAGCATTTT.

The V gene is TRBV4-2, the J gene TRBJ1-6; D ambiguous. CDR1 and CDR2 (germline): LGHNA, YNFKEQ. V dropped 5 bases and J dropped 8 bases, with 16 bases sitting between them. This CDR3 region has 15 residues. The CDR3 bases are TGTGCCAGCAGCTTGACTGGCAAAAGGGATTCACCCCTCCACTTT. Its protein is CASSLTGKRDSPLHF.

The chain joins TRBV19 to TRBJ1-5; D is undetermined. This CDR3 has 14 residues. Germline V gene data show CDR1 as LNHDA and CDR2 as SQIVND (reference sequence). Trimming pared 6 bases from V and 3 bases from J, leaving 12 bases between. The CDR3 reads CASRARSNNQPQHF. Written as DNA, the CDR3 is TGTGCCAGTAGGGCCCGGTCTAACAATCAGCCCCAGCATTTT.

The chain is built from TRBV5-1 and TRBJ1-4; D call uncertain. The CDR3 covers 13 residues. Germline-derived CDR1 and CDR2 are SGHRS and YFSETQ. V lost 3 bases and J 8 bases, leaving 11 bases between the germline ends. Here the CDR3 DNA reads TGCGCCAGCAGCTATAGTAGTAGGGAAAAACTGTTTTTT. Translating it yields CASSYSSREKLFF. Based on the CDR3 plus reference TRBV5-1 and TRBJ1-4, the full variable domain is KAGVTQTPRYLIKTRGQQVTLSCSPISGHRSVSWYQQTPGQGLQFLFEYFSETQRNKGNFPGRFSGRQFSNSRSEMNVSTLELGDSALYLCASSYSSREKLFFGSGTQLSVL.

The V gene is TRBV7-8, the J gene TRBJ2-3; D might be TRBD1 or TRBD2, each matching 6 bases. V dropped 5 bases and J dropped 6 bases, with 15 bases sitting between them. Germline CDR1 SGHVS, CDR2 FQNEAQ. This CDR3 contains 14 residues. The CDR3 loop reads CASSLGGPGDTQYF. The DNA for the CDR3 is TGTGCCAGCAGCCTTGGGGGGCCCGGGGATACGCAGTATTTT.

The chain links TRBV18 to TRBJ2-5; no clear D gene. Per the germline V gene, CDR1 is KGHSH and CDR2 is LQKENI. The CDR3 extends over 14 amino acids. Between the trimmed V and J ends, which lost 2 bases and 1 base, there was a span of 8 bases. CDR3 sequence (DNA): TGTGCCAGCTCACCAACGGAGCTCCAAGAGACCCAGTACTTC. Translated: CASSPTELQETQYF.

This clone was counted a few times. This sequence joins TRBV28 and TRBJ2-7; a possible D gene is TRBD1 (6 bases). CDR1 and CDR2 from the germline V gene are MDHEN and SYDVKM. Trimming took off 6 bases at V and 4 bases at J, with 7 bases between the two ends. The CDR3 extends over 11 amino acids. This CDR3 is CASRRGYEQYV. The CDR3 DNA reads TGTGCCAGCAGGAGGGGGTACGAGCAGTACGTC.

This chain links TRBV6-5 with TRBJ2-7; no reliable D call. V lost 5 bases and J 3 bases, leaving 5 bases between the germline ends. The CDR3 covers 11 residues. Germline V gene lookup returns CDR1 MNHEY and CDR2 SVGAGI. The CDR3 nucleotides are TGTGCCAGCAGTCCGAACTACGAGCAGTACTTC. Translation: CASSPNYEQYF.

The chain employs TRBV7-1 and TRBJ1-5, with D unresolved. TRBV7-1 is placed among ORFs of uncertain function. Trimming removed 4 bases from V and 2 bases from J, with 6 bases in between. There are 13 residues in the CDR3. Here the CDR3 reads CASSLQGNQPQHF. DNA of the CDR3: TGTGCCAGCAGCTTGCAGGGCAATCAGCCCCAGCATTTT.

This clone was counted a single time. V usage is TRBV6-5 and J usage is TRBJ2-5; 8 nucleotides align to TRBD2. Germline trimming cut 5 bases from V and 2 bases from J; bases unmatched to any gene: 7. CDR3 length equals 15 residues. Germline V gene lookup returns CDR1 MNHEY and CDR2 SVGAGI. In DNA, the CDR3 is TGTGCCAGCAGTCGTAGCGGGGCGAAACAAGAGACCCAGTACTTC. Translation: CASSRSGAKQETQYF.

The J gene is TRBJ1-2, the V gene TRBV7-2, with 7 bases fitting TRBD1. V dropped 5 bases and J dropped 4; count of bases not matched to a gene: 7. Per germline, CDR1 SGHTA and CDR2 FQGNSA. The CDR3 covers 14 residues. In DNA, the CDR3 is TGTGCCAGCAGCCCGCAGGGACAGCTCTATGGCTACACCTTC. Protein: CASSPQGQLYGYTF. Drawing the rest from reference TRBV7-2 and TRBJ1-2, the complete variable domain is GAGVSQSPSNKVTEKGKDVELRCDPISGHTALYWYRQSLGQGLEFLIYFQGNSAPDKSGLPSDRFSAERTGGSVSTLTIQRTQQEDSAVYLCASSPQGQLYGYTFGSGTRLTVV.

This clone was observed a single time. V and J are TRBV4-2 and TRBJ1-1; TRBD1 agrees at 8 bases. After removal of 4 bases from V and 11 bases from J, the junction contained 15 bases not matched to a gene. CDR3 size: 15 residues. The germline V gene encodes CDR1 LGHNA and CDR2 YNFKEQ. The CDR3 loop reads CASSRRQDREDEAFF. The DNA for the CDR3 is TGTGCCAGCAGCCGAAGACAGGACAGGGAGGATGAGGCTTTCTTT.

The V call is TRBV11-2, the J call TRBJ2-5; 9 nucleotides match TRBD2. Germline V lookup: CDR1 SGHAT, CDR2 FQNNGV. V was pared by 1 base and J by 11 bases, with 11 bases of the junction left unmatched. CDR3 length: 15 residues. The CDR3 sequence: CASSLASSGIAGQYF. The CDR3 nucleotides read TGTGCCAGCAGCTTAGCATCTAGCGGGATTGCAGGGCAGTACTTC.